This T cell receptor (beta chain) comes out of a study of blood T cell repertoires in COVID-19. Study in general: The United States, Italy and Spain were the sources of the acute and convalescent COVID-19 samples. T cells, B-cell-depleted T cells, or PBMCs supplied cDNA or gDNA.

CDR1 and CDR2 from the germline V gene are MNHNY and SVGAGI (reference sequence). Trimming cost V 6 bases and J 2 bases, with 14 bases left between them. The CDR3 has 15 residues. Authors' analysis steps: By means of reference gene primer amplification, nucleated cell counts were estimated. Libraries were prepared by immunoSEQ multiplex PCR; TCRdb keeps only in-frame clonotypes and omits some of them. From that table come the V and J calls and clone size; the DNA was used to work out D and trimming. The table has 130,000 or so clones, 70% to 80% seen once; the top ten hold 10% to 12%. The sample taken for sequencing was peripheral blood. This sequence was found in a human donor in a cohort sampled during active COVID-19. The rearrangement uses TRBV6-6 and TRBJ1-3; no clear D. This chain's CDR3 is CASSDSGKTGNTIYF. Written as DNA, the CDR3 is TGTGCCAGCAGCGACTCGGGGAAGACTGGAAACACCATATATTTT.